This T cell receptor (beta chain) came from a study of T cell responses to AZD1222 COVID-19 vaccine. Points from the study as a whole: Most donors were white British, females outnumbered males, and clonal diversity was possibly underestimated. Spike-specific TCR depth and breadth grew after two AZD1222 doses. Spike as a whole was targeted by vaccine-associated CD4 TCRs, dominant at 160-218 and 743-854.

The junction had 13 bases not matched to a gene; V was cut back by 5 bases and J by 4 bases. Germline V gene sequence: CDR1 GTSNPN, CDR2 SVGIG (reference sequence). The CDR3 runs to 15 residues. Repertoires were generated with immunoSEQ multiplex PCR, while TCRdb's copy carries only in-frame clones and drops some. The data contain 100,000 or so clones, about 88% of them singletons. This clone was seen a handful of times. Its antigen is unidentified. This specimen consisted of peripheral blood, obtained on day 0 of AZD1222 vaccination. J is TRBJ2-7 and V is TRBV30, with 8 bases aligning to TRBD2. This clonotype was sampled from an adult in good health. The CDR3 DNA reads as TGTGCCTGGGGCGGTTGGAGCGGGGGCCTGTACGAGCAGTACTTC. Translating it yields CAWGGWSGGLYEQYF.